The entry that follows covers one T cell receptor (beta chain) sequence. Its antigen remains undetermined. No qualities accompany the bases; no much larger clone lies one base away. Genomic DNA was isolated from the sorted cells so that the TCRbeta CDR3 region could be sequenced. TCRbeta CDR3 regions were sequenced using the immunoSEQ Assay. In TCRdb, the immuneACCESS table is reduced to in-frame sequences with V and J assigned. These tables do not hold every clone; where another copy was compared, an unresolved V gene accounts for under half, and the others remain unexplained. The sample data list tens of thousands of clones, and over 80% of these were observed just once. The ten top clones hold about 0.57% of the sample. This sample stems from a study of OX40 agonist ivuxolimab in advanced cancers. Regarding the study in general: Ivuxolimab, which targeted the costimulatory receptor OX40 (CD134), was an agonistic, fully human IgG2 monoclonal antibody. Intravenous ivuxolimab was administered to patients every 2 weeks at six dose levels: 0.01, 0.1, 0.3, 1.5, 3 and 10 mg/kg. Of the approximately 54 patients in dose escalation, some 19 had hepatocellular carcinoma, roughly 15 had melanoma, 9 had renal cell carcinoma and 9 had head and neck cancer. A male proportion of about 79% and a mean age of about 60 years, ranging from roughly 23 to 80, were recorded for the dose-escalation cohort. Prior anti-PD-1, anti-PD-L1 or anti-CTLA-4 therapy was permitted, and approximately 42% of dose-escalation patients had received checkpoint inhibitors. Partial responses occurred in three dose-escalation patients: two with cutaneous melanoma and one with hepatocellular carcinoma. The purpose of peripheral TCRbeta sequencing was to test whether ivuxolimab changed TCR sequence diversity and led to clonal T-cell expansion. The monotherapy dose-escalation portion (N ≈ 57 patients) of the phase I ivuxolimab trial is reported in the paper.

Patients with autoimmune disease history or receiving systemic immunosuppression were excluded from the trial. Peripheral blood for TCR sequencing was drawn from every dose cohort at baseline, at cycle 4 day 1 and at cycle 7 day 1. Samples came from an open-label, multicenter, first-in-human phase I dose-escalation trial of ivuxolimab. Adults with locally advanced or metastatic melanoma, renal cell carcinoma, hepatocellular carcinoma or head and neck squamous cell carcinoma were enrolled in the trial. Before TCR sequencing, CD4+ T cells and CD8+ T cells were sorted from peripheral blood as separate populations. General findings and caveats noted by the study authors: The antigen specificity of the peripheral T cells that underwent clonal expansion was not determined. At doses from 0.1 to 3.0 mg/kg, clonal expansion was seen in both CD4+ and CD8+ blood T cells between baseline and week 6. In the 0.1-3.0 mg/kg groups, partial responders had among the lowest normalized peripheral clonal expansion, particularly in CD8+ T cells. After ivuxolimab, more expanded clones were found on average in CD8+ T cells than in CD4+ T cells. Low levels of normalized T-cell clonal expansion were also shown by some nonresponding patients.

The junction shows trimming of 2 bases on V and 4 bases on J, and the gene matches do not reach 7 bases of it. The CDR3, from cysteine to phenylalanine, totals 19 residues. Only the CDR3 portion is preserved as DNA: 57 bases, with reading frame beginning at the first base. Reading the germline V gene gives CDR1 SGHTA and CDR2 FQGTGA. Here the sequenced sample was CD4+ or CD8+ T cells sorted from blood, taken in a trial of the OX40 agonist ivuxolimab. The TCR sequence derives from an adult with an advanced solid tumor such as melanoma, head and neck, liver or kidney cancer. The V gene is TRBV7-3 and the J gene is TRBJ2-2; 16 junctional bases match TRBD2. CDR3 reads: CASSLAGLAGGPITGELFF. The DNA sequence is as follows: TGTGCCAGCAGCTTAGCGGGACTAGCGGGAGGGCCTATCACCGGGGAGCTGTTTTTT.